These 29 T cell receptor beta chains share one sample of origin, sequenced in a study of identical twins. TCRdb re-analysed the 5' RACE reads in MiXCR, keeping a single row per CDR3 protein. The table includes 300,000 to 400,000 distinct CDR3 sequences, about 12% detected once. These records were also assigned to another study, of yellow fever vaccine responses in identical twins.

The sequenced sample consisted of CD8+ T cells sorted from blood. Source of these receptors: a woman younger than 30 in good health.

The rearrangement uses TRBV23-1 and TRBJ2-6; 7 bases fit TRBD1. TRBV23-1 is recorded as an ORF, its role being uncertain. J gave up 3 bases and V 10 bases, and 18 bases lay outside the gene matches. The CDR3 contains 18 residues. CDR3 sequence: CAINFIGQETVGANVLTF. In DNA, the CDR3 is TGCGCCATCAATTTTATTGGACAGGAAACTGTTGGGGCCAACGTCCTGACTTTC.

The sample holds a few counts of this clonotype. V gene TRBV10-2 combines with J gene TRBJ2-7; the D gene is possibly TRBD1 (6 bases). CDR1 WSHSY and CDR2 SAAADI come from the germline V gene. The V end was cut by 0 bases, the J end by 7 bases, with 16 bases between. The length of the CDR3 is 15 residues. CDR3 DNA: TGCGCCAGCAGTGAGTCGTTGGGGGCGCGGAGAGAGCAGTACTTC. It yields the protein CASSESLGARREQYF.

J is TRBJ2-3 and V is TRBV10-1, with D possibly being TRBD2 (6 bases). V was trimmed by 3 bases and J by 0 bases, leaving 19 bases between them. The germline CDR1 and CDR2 sequences are WNHNN and SYGVQD (reference sequence). The CDR3 has 18 amino acids. The CDR3 bases are TGCGCCAGCAGTGAAGGACCCTCCGGAGGGGCTAGCACAGATACGCAGTATTTT. This sequence encodes CASSEGPSGGASTDTQYF.

This clonotype was detected many times. The J gene is TRBJ2-1, the V gene TRBV11-3, with 9 nucleotides matching TRBD2. V lost 4 bases, J lost 10 bases, and 8 bases stayed unmatched. Germline V gene lookup returns CDR1 SGHNT and CDR2 YENEEA. This CDR3 comprises 14 residues. The CDR3 nucleotides read TGTGCCAGCAGCTCCCCGGGTCTAGCGGGGGAGCAGTTCTTC. Translated, it gives CASSSPGLAGEQFF.

The gene calls are TRBV6-2 or TRBV6-3 and TRBJ2-3; D is uncertain. Trimming stripped 0 bases from V and 2 bases from J, with 15 bases between. Germline assignment: CDR1 MNHEY and CDR2 SVGEGT. The CDR3 sequence is 17 residues long. CDR3 DNA sequence: TGTGCCAGCAGTTACTCGAGTGGTGCAGAGTTCACAGATACGCAGTATTTT. As protein: CASSYSSGAEFTDTQYF.

This chain uses TRBV2 with TRBJ1-6, with TRBD1 matching 9 bases. Germline CDR1 reads SNHLY; CDR2 reads FYNNEI. This CDR3 contains 16 residues. Trimming removed 3 bases from V and 9 bases from J; junction bases left unmatched: 9. CDR3 loop: CASSDPGQGKGSPLHF. The CDR3 nucleotides read TGTGCCAGCAGTGATCCCGGACAGGGGAAAGGTTCACCCCTCCACTTT.

CDR3 nucleotides: TGTGCCAGCAGCTTGATAGGACAGGGGCTGAACACTGAAGCTTTCTTT. Translated: CASSLIGQGLNTEAFF. V usage is TRBV5-6 and J usage is TRBJ1-1; TRBD1 agrees at 9 bases. The germline V gene has CDR1 SGHDT and CDR2 YYEEEE. CDR3 length equals 16 residues. Trimming cost V 1 base and J 0 bases; bases outside gene matches: 4.

This clonotype was recorded at least ten times. The chain employs TRBV7-9 and TRBJ2-1; no clear D. Germline CDR1 SEHNR, CDR2 FQNEAQ (reference sequence). The CDR3 length is 13 residues. V was cut by 5 bases and J by 10 bases, with 15 bases left in between. The CDR3 nucleotides read TGTGCCAGCAGCCCGCACTCGAGTGAGGAGCAGTTCTTC. The encoded protein is CASSPHSSEEQFF.

This clonotype has only a few counts. The chain carries TRBV6-1 and TRBJ2-3; 8 bases align to TRBD2. The J segment lost 3 bases and the V segment lost 7 bases, leaving 9 bases of the junction unmatched. This CDR3 is built from 15 residues. CDR1 MNHNS and CDR2 SASEGT come from the germline V gene. CDR3 sequence (DNA): TGTGCCAGCACCACCCCCGGCGGGGGGACAGATACGCAGTATTTT. Translation gives CASTTPGGGTDTQYF.

This clonotype showed up just a few times. The V gene is TRBV11-2, the J gene TRBJ2-3; 7 bases match TRBD2. The CDR3 spans 16 residues. The V and J ends lost 5 bases and 12 bases, in that order; junction bases with no gene match: 20. The germline gives CDR1 SGHAT, CDR2 FQNNGV. CDR3 coding DNA: TGTGCCAGCAGCCTCGGCGGGAGTACCCGCTTACCCGCACAGTATTTT. Translation: CASSLGGSTRLPAQYF.

This clonotype was seen a few times. The gene calls are TRBV7-6 and TRBJ1-1, with TRBD1 matching 7 bases. The J segment lost 5 bases and the V segment lost 4 bases, leaving 10 bases of the junction unmatched. Germline V gene data show CDR1 as SGHVS and CDR2 as FNYEAQ. This CDR3 is built from 15 residues. CDR3 residues: CASSSRGVGKTEAFF. Written as DNA, the CDR3 is TGTGCCAGCAGCTCCAGGGGGGTCGGAAAAACTGAAGCTTTCTTT.

This clonotype was observed many times. The V and J genes are TRBV12-3 or TRBV12-4 and TRBJ2-4; possible D gene TRBD2, 6 bases. V lost 6 bases, J lost 6 bases, and 15 bases lay in between. CDR3 length equals 14 residues. DNA for the CDR3: TGTGCCAGCAGCCCCACGGTCGGGGGAAACATTCAGTACTTC. Its translation is CASSPTVGGNIQYF.

The chain joins TRBV2 to TRBJ2-1; TRBD2 aligns across 7 bases. Unmatched junction bases numbered 6, after V lost 1 base and J lost 3 bases. Germline values: CDR1 SNHLY, CDR2 FYNNEI. This CDR3 is 16 amino acids long. Here the CDR3 reads CASSEELADIYNEQFF. In DNA, the CDR3 is TGTGCCAGCAGTGAAGAGCTAGCGGATATCTACAATGAGCAGTTCTTC.

The rearrangement links TRBV5-6 to TRBJ2-7; D is unclear. Germline CDR1 is SGHDT and CDR2 is YYEEEE. This CDR3 has 14 residues. Trimming took off 0 bases at V and 3 bases at J, with 10 bases between the two ends. CDR3 sequence reads: CASSLGDGNYEQYV. The CDR3, as DNA: TGTGCCAGCAGCTTGGGAGACGGCAACTACGAGCAGTACGTC.

This clonotype was found a few times. The chain is built from TRBV20-1 and TRBJ2-1; the match to TRBD2 covers 9 bases. V shed 0 bases, J shed 10 bases, and the junction held 13 bases outside the gene matches. The CDR3 sequence is 16 residues long. Germline CDR1 reads DFQATT; CDR2 reads SNEGSKA (reference sequence). The CDR3 sequence is CSARDALLAGPGEQFF. DNA for the CDR3: TGCAGTGCTAGAGATGCTCTGCTAGCGGGACCTGGGGAGCAGTTCTTC.

The chain couples TRBV12-3 or TRBV12-4 to TRBJ2-7; D is perhaps TRBD1 (6 bases). This CDR3 comprises 13 residues. V was pared by 6 bases and J by 6 bases, with 15 bases between. DNA of the CDR3: TGTGCCAGCAGCCTCCCGACAGGACGCGAGCAGTACTTC. Its translation: CASSLPTGREQYF.

This clonotype has at least ten counts. This chain connects TRBV12-3 or TRBV12-4 to TRBJ2-3; D gene uncertain. CDR3 length: 10 residues. Deletions cut 3 bases from V and 7 bases from J, with 2 bases between. The CDR3 bases are TGTGCCAGCAGTTTGTATACGCAGTATTTT. It codes for CASSLYTQYF.

This clonotype has only a few counts. V is TRBV19 and J is TRBJ2-3; 9 bases map to TRBD2. Unmatched junction bases numbered 9, after V lost 2 bases and J lost 3 bases. This CDR3 has 17 amino acids. The germline CDR1 and CDR2 sequences are LNHDA and SQIVND (reference sequence). The CDR3 nucleotides read TGTGCCAGTAGTATATATCGGCGGGAGGGCCTGACAGATACGCAGTATTTT. Protein sequence: CASSIYRREGLTDTQYF.

The genes are TRBV28 and TRBJ2-3; 9 bases align to TRBD2. Germline trimming cut 4 bases from V and 7 bases from J; bases unmatched to any gene: 12. The CDR3 contains 16 residues. Germline V gives CDR1 MDHEN, CDR2 SYDVKM. CDR3 region: CASSSLRGSGGYTQYF. The DNA for the CDR3 is TGTGCCAGCAGTTCCCTCCGTGGGAGCGGGGGGTATACGCAGTATTTT.

This chain links TRBV12-3 or TRBV12-4 with TRBJ2-1, with D possibly matching TRBD2 (5 bases). The CDR3 sequence is 13 residues long. Trimming shortened V by 8 bases and J by 10 bases, and 18 bases separated the two germline ends. CDR3 DNA: TGTGCCAGCCTGTTACAACGCGGAGGCGAGCAGTTCTTC. It translates to CASLLQRGGEQFF.

This clonotype has only a few counts. This chain joins TRBV10-2 and TRBJ2-7, with 15 nucleotides matching TRBD2. Germline CDR1 reads WSHSY; CDR2 reads SAAADI. This CDR3 is 16 amino acids long. Trimming at V came to 5 bases and at J to 5 bases, leaving 7 bases not matched to a gene. Written as DNA, the CDR3 is TGCGCCAGCAGTCCAACGGGACTAGCGGGGGGTCACGAGCAGTACGTC. It encodes CASSPTGLAGGHEQYV.

This clonotype was counted at least ten times. The J gene is TRBJ2-2, the V gene TRBV5-1; the D gene is possibly TRBD2 (5 bases). CDR1 and CDR2 from the germline V gene are SGHRS and YFSETQ. Trimming took 0 bases from V and 4 from J, leaving 10 bases between them. The CDR3 spans 15 residues. This CDR3 is CASSLGQDSTGELFF. The CDR3 nucleotides are TGCGCCAGCAGCTTGGGGCAGGACTCCACCGGGGAGCTGTTTTTT.

The chain recombines TRBV28 with TRBJ2-7; D not resolved. The CDR3 consists of 13 residues. V gave up 2 bases and J gave up 3 bases, with 8 bases separating them. Germline V gene data show CDR1 as MDHEN and CDR2 as SYDVKM. CDR3 residues: CASSLADIYEQYF. The CDR3 DNA sequence: TGTGCCAGCAGTTTAGCGGATATCTACGAGCAGTACTTC. The full variable domain, completed using reference TRBV28 and TRBJ2-7, is DVKVTQSSRYLVKRTGEKVFLECVQDMDHENMFWYRQDPGLGLRLIYFSYDVKMKEKGDIPEGYSVSREKKERFSLILESASTNQTSMYLCASSLADIYEQYFGPGTRLTVT.

This clonotype turned up a few times. This chain links TRBV2 with TRBJ1-5; 11 nucleotides line up with TRBD1. Germline V gene lookup returns CDR1 SNHLY and CDR2 FYNNEI. This CDR3 spans 16 amino acids. Losses at the gene ends were 1 base for V and 2 bases for J; bases not matched to a gene: 1. The CDR3 loop reads CASSEGTGGRNQPQHF. In DNA, the CDR3 is TGTGCCAGCAGTGAAGGGACAGGGGGCCGCAATCAGCCCCAGCATTTT.

This clonotype turned up a few times. V usage is TRBV5-5 and J usage is TRBJ1-1; 11 nucleotides agree with TRBD1. V dropped 4 bases and J dropped 2; count of bases not matched to a gene: 10. Germline CDR1 reads SGHKS; CDR2 reads YYEKEE (reference sequence). The length of the CDR3 is 17 residues. The CDR3 DNA reads TGTGCCAGCAGCCCCCCCGGGACAGGGGGTGCAAACACTGAAGCTTTCTTT. Encoded protein: CASSPPGTGGANTEAFF.

The genes are TRBV6-1 and TRBJ2-7; D is unclear. Trimming took 2 bases from V and 3 from J, leaving 11 bases between them. Per germline, CDR1 MNHNS and CDR2 SASEGT. CDR3 size: 14 residues. CDR3 amino acids: CASSERAFIYEQYF. CDR3 nucleotide sequence: TGTGCCAGCAGTGAACGAGCGTTCATCTACGAGCAGTACTTC.

This clonotype was counted only a few times. J is TRBJ2-3 and V is TRBV20-1; possibly TRBD2 for D (5 bases). The CDR3 runs to 15 residues. V lost 3 bases and J lost 3, with 16 bases in between. Germline V gene data show CDR1 as DFQATT and CDR2 as SNEGSKA (reference sequence). CDR3 residues: CSASPTWGATDTQYF. CDR3 DNA: TGCAGTGCTAGCCCCACATGGGGAGCGACAGATACGCAGTATTTT.

V gene TRBV15 combines with J gene TRBJ2-3; D remains ambiguous. V was cut by 0 bases and J by 3 bases, with 7 bases left in between. The CDR3 covers 14 residues. The germline V gene has CDR1 LNHNV and CDR2 YYDKDF (reference sequence). DNA for the CDR3: TGTGCCACCAGCAGAGAAGCGAGGACAGATACGCAGTATTTT. This encodes CATSREARTDTQYF.

This clonotype showed up just a few times. The chain joins TRBV9 to TRBJ1-1; D gene ambiguous. The V gene's germline CDR1 is SGDLS and CDR2 YYNGEE. This CDR3 comprises 15 residues. Trimming removed 0 bases from V and 4 bases from J, with 13 bases in between. CDR3 sequence reads: CASSVEERYGTEAFF. The CDR3, as DNA: TGTGCCAGCAGCGTAGAAGAGAGGTACGGCACTGAAGCTTTCTTT.